This T cell receptor beta chain appears in the sequencing data of a study of cytomegalovirus exposure and HLA in healthy donors. About the study: Early release data held 75 million to 100 million unique TCRs from HLA-typed donors.

The PCR made use of 60 Vbeta and 13 Jbeta primers. Assay used: immunoSEQ multiplex PCR; TCRdb lists only in-frame clones, some missing. The data hold a few hundred thousand clones, with roughly 80% observed a single time. Notes on the study in general: Some V segments could not be told apart, so they were left out, TRBV6-2 and TRBV6-3 among them. Associated with cytomegalovirus, according to the listing, were 170 or so TCR beta chains. Sequencing probably produced one cluster of sequence variants that were highly shared.

A remark on this clone: Its target is unknown. The germline gene is not matched at one end of the junction; a read error may be the cause.

The CDR3 contains 15 residues. CDR1 is SEHNR, CDR2 FQNEAQ, per germline (reference sequence). This sequence was found in a girl aged 2 to 10 in good health and CMV-seronegative. The chain links TRBV7-9 to TRBJ1-2, with 8 bases lining up with TRBD1. Sequenced input: PBMCs. The CDR3 loop reads CSSSQSSDRERGYTF. The CDR3 region has the DNA TGTTCCAGCAGCCAGTCTTCGGACAGGGAGCGGGGCTACACCTTC.